The 21 T cell receptor beta chains below come from one sample, sequenced in a study of cytomegalovirus exposure and HLA in healthy donors. Vbeta (60) and Jbeta (13) primers were used in the PCR. The data were produced by immunoSEQ multiplex PCR, yet TCRdb's version contains in-frame clones alone and is incomplete. Of about 120,000 clones listed, 75% to 90% are singletons. The sample comprised PBMCs. These receptors all stem from a man between 50 and 59 years old in good health and CMV-seronegative.

This sequence joins TRBV11-2 and TRBJ2-7, with TRBD2 identical over 8 bases. V shed 5 bases, J shed 0 bases, and the junction held 9 bases outside the gene matches. The CDR3 is 16 residues long. CDR1 and CDR2 from the germline V gene are SGHAT and FQNNGV. The CDR3 protein is CASSTPGSGSSYEQYF. CDR3 DNA: TGTGCCAGCAGCACTCCGGGGAGCGGGAGCTCCTACGAGCAGTACTTC.

This clone was found a few times. This rearrangement joins TRBV9 to TRBJ2-1, with 9 nucleotides matching TRBD1. Germline V CDR1 and CDR2: SGDLS, YYNGEE. Trimming cost V 3 bases and J 9 bases; bases outside gene matches: 10. The CDR3 is 15 amino acids. The CDR3 DNA follows: TGTGCCAGCAGCGCTACAGGGGGCGCCAACACTGAGCAGTTCTTC. It codes for CASSATGGANTEQFF. Full variable domain (rest looked up from reference TRBV9 and TRBJ2-1): DSGVTQTPKHLITATGQRVTLRCSPRSGDLSVYWYQQSLDQGLQFLIQYYNGEERAKGNILERFSAQQFPDLHSELNLSSLELGDSALYFCASSATGGANTEQFFGPGTRLTVL.

This chain joins TRBV15 and TRBJ1-6; D perhaps matches TRBD1 (5 bases). Looked up from germline, CDR1 is LNHNV and CDR2 is YYDKDF (reference sequence). The CDR3 covers 13 residues. V was pared by 5 bases and J by 7 bases, with 9 bases between. CDR3 region: CATSGARNSPLHF. The CDR3 nucleotides read TGTGCCACCAGCGGGGCGAGGAATTCACCCCTCCACTTT.

This clone showed up just a few times. The V gene is TRBV20-1, the J gene TRBJ1-2; D is unresolved. The CDR3 extends over 11 amino acids. Between the trimmed V and J ends, which lost 0 bases and 6 bases, there was a span of 5 bases. Germline CDR1 and CDR2: DFQATT and SNEGSKA (reference sequence). CDR3 in amino acids: CSARERDGYTF. In DNA form, the CDR3 reads TGCAGTGCTAGAGAGAGGGATGGCTACACCTTC.

This chain joins TRBV25-1 and TRBJ1-2, with unresolved D. The V gene lost 2 bases and the J gene lost 0 bases, with 7 bases spanning the gap. CDR3 length: 14 amino acids. Germline CDR1 MGHDK, CDR2 SYGVNS. This CDR3 reads CASSEPGANYGYTF. The CDR3 DNA sequence: TGTGCCAGCAGTGAACCCGGGGCTAACTATGGCTACACCTTC.

In regard to this clone: One junction end does not reproduce the germline sequence, and a read error may be involved. The V and J genes are TRBV15 and TRBJ2-5; possible D gene TRBD2, 6 bases. The V gene's germline CDR1 is LNHNV and CDR2 YYDKDF (reference sequence). The CDR3 consists of 17 residues. DNA of the CDR3: TGTGCCACCAGCGGAGAGGGGACCCCCGGGGGACAAGAGACCCAGTACTTC. Its protein is CATSGEGTPGGQETQYF.

The V gene is TRBV28, the J gene TRBJ2-5, with TRBD2 matching over 10 bases. With 8 bases clipped from V and 5 bases from J, the junction kept 11 bases outside the gene matches. This CDR3 contains 15 residues. Germline V gene data show CDR1 as MDHEN and CDR2 as SYDVKM. The CDR3 DNA reads as TGTGCCAGCGGGAAGCGGGGGGGCCTGGGGGAGACCCAGTACTTC. This gives the protein CASGKRGGLGETQYF.

The chain carries TRBV2 and TRBJ2-3, with TRBD2 identical over 9 bases. After removal of 11 bases from V and 5 bases from J, the junction contained 8 bases not matched to a gene. The CDR3 totals 13 residues. Germline-derived CDR1 and CDR2 are SNHLY and FYNNEI. The CDR3 DNA follows: TGTGCCGTCCCCCTAGCGGGGTTAGATACGCAGTATTTT. This sequence encodes CAVPLAGLDTQYF. The entire variable domain, with the rest obtained from reference TRBV2 and TRBJ2-3, is as follows: EPEVTQTPSHQVTQMGQEVILRCVPISNHLYFYWYRQILGQKVEFLVSFYNNEISEKSEIFDDQFSVERPDGSNFTLKIRSTKLEDSAMYFCAVPLAGLDTQYFGPGTRLTVL.

This clone was detected once. This rearrangement joins TRBV5-1 to TRBJ1-2; TRBD1 aligns across 10 bases. CDR3 length equals 15 residues. The ends lost 1 base at V and 7 bases at J; junction bases unmatched: 7. The V gene's germline CDR1 is SGHRS and CDR2 YFSETQ. CDR3 nucleotides: TGCGCCAGCAGCTTGAGGACAGGGGGTTCTGGTGGCTACACCTTC. Amino acids: CASSLRTGGSGGYTF.

In its sample, this clone was seen a few times. CDR3 sequence reads: CASSQAVGNYEQYF. The CDR3, as DNA: TGCGCCAGCAGCCAAGCCGTCGGGAACTACGAGCAGTACTTC. This sequence joins TRBV4-3 and TRBJ2-7; possible D gene TRBD2, 5 bases. The CDR3 contains 14 residues. Trimming cost V 1 base and J 3 bases, with 10 bases left between them. CDR1 is LGHNA, CDR2 YSLEER, per germline.

This chain links TRBV6-6 with TRBJ1-2, with D uncertain. V was clipped by 0 bases and J by 4 bases, with 9 bases between them. CDR3 size: 14 residues. Germline V gene sequence: CDR1 MNHNY, CDR2 SVGAGI (reference sequence). CDR3 protein: CASSYSEGGYGYTF. The CDR3 DNA reads as TGTGCCAGCAGTTACTCCGAAGGAGGCTATGGCTACACCTTC.

This chain connects TRBV10-1 to TRBJ1-6, with 12 bases matching TRBD1. This CDR3 comprises 18 residues. From germline, CDR1 is WNHNN and CDR2 SYGVQD (reference sequence). V shed 9 bases, J shed 10 bases, and the junction held 19 bases outside the gene matches. CDR3: CASFHLDRDRGRSSPLHF. The CDR3 bases are TGCGCCAGTTTTCACCTTGACCGGGACAGGGGGCGAAGCTCACCCCTCCACTTT.

The chain combines TRBV4-2 with TRBJ2-5, with TRBD1 as a possible D gene (5 bases). Germline CDR1 and CDR2: LGHNA and YNFKEQ. This CDR3 is 15 amino acids long. V shed 1 base and J shed 5 bases, with 14 bases lying between them. This chain's CDR3 is CASSQVTVQGETQYF. In DNA form, the CDR3 reads TGTGCCAGCAGCCAAGTAACCGTGCAGGGTGAGACCCAGTACTTC.

The rearrangement joins TRBV5-6 to TRBJ1-6, with D possibly matching TRBD1 (6 bases). The length of the CDR3 is 16 residues. Germline V CDR1 and CDR2: SGHDT, YYEEEE. V was pared by 5 bases and J by 7 bases, with 19 bases between. This CDR3 reads CASRLGHPRGNSPLHF. CDR3 sequence (DNA): TGTGCCAGCAGGCTGGGACATCCCCGAGGGAATTCACCCCTCCACTTT.

The J gene is TRBJ2-3, the V gene TRBV7-3; 7 bases agree with TRBD2. Germline V gene sequence: CDR1 SGHTA, CDR2 FQGTGA. V lost 3 bases and J lost 0; bases outside the gene matches: 9. CDR3 size: 17 residues. DNA for the CDR3: TGTGCCAGCAGCTTCTTTGGGCTAGCGGCCAGCACAGATACGCAGTATTTT. Amino acid sequence: CASSFFGLAASTDTQYF.

The rearrangement links TRBV14 to TRBJ2-5; 11 positions match TRBD2. The CDR3 is 19 amino acids. Germline-derived CDR1 and CDR2 are SGHDN and FVKESK. J was trimmed by 5 bases and V by 0 bases; bases with no gene match: 14. CDR3 DNA sequence: TGTGCCAGCAGCCAAGAAGGTCTAGCGGGGGGCCGCTGGGGTGAGACCCAGTACTTC. Translating gives CASSQEGLAGGRWGETQYF.

This clone has more than one count but fewer than ten. The chain is built from TRBV28 and TRBJ1-2; D gene ambiguous. V dropped 11 bases and J dropped 0 bases, with 19 bases sitting between them. Germline CDR1 MDHEN, CDR2 SYDVKM. This CDR3 spans 15 amino acids. CDR3 in DNA: TGTGCCCCCGAGGGAGTAGACCAAGCTAACTATGGCTACACCTTC. Translation gives CAPEGVDQANYGYTF.

The V and J genes are TRBV7-9 and TRBJ1-4; 10 positions match TRBD1. The CDR3 has 15 amino acids. With 0 bases clipped from V and 8 bases from J, the junction kept 3 bases outside the gene matches. Germline CDR1 SEHNR, CDR2 FQNEAQ (reference sequence). CDR3 DNA: TGTGCCAGCAGCTTAGCACGGACAGGGGGGGAAAAACTGTTTTTT. This gives the protein CASSLARTGGEKLFF.

The chain is built from TRBV7-2 and TRBJ2-7; the match to TRBD2 covers 7 bases. Germline trimming cut 5 bases from V and 2 bases from J; bases unmatched to any gene: 6. The CDR3 length is 14 residues. Per the germline V gene, CDR1 is SGHTA and CDR2 is FQGNSA. The chain's CDR3 is CASSGREHPYEQYF. Written as DNA, the CDR3 is TGTGCCAGCAGCGGGCGGGAGCATCCCTACGAGCAGTACTTC.

The gene calls are TRBV9 and TRBJ2-7; the D is unclear. The CDR3 covers 16 residues. V was cut by 2 bases and J by 0 bases, with 15 bases left in between. Germline lookup yields CDR1 SGDLS and CDR2 YYNGEE. In nucleotides, the CDR3 is TGTGCCAGCAGCGTTGAGAGCTTCGCCCTCTCCTACGAGCAGTACTTC. Translated, it gives CASSVESFALSYEQYF. Using reference TRBV9 and TRBJ2-7 for the parts outside the CDR3, the full variable domain is DSGVTQTPKHLITATGQRVTLRCSPRSGDLSVYWYQQSLDQGLQFLIQYYNGEERAKGNILERFSAQQFPDLHSELNLSSLELGDSALYFCASSVESFALSYEQYFGPGTRLTVT.

This sequence joins TRBV6-6 and TRBJ1-1; D remains ambiguous. CDR1 is MNHNY, CDR2 SVGAGI, per germline (reference sequence). The V end was cut by 3 bases, the J end by 6 bases, with 11 bases between. The CDR3 is 13 amino acids. Written as DNA, the CDR3 is TGTGCCAGCAGTTATCTTATCGGTGCTGAAGCTTTCTTT. This gives the protein CASSYLIGAEAFF.